These 2 T cell receptor beta chains originate from one sample sequenced in a study of T cell responses to AZD1222 COVID-19 vaccine. Sequencing used immunoSEQ multiplex PCR; TCRdb keeps in-frame clones, though not all of them. The table has approximately 300,000 clones, about 94% seen once. Sample: peripheral blood, taken 28 days after the second AZD1222 dose. The receptors were sampled from an adult who received the AZD1222 COVID-19 vaccine.

The chain has TRBV5-1 and TRBJ2-5; TRBD2 is a possible D gene (5 bases). Between the trimmed V and J ends, which lost 3 bases and 5 bases, there was a span of 5 bases. The CDR3 has 11 residues. CDR1 and CDR2 from the germline V gene are SGHRS and YFSETQ. The CDR3 spells CASSWRETQYF. CDR3 sequence (DNA): TGCGCCAGCAGCTGGAGGGAGACCCAGTACTTC.

This clone was recorded once. The chain uses TRBV7-2 and TRBJ1-3, with no clear D. This CDR3 has 13 residues. Trimming shortened V by 3 bases and J by 6 bases, and 9 bases separated the two germline ends. Germline V gene data show CDR1 as SGHTA and CDR2 as FQGNSA. Here the CDR3 DNA reads TGTGCCAGCAGCTTGGAAAGATTAAACACCATATATTTT. As protein: CASSLERLNTIYF. The full variable domain, completed using reference TRBV7-2 and TRBJ1-3, is GAGVSQSPSNKVTEKGKDVELRCDPISGHTALYWYRQSLGQGLEFLIYFQGNSAPDKSGLPSDRFSAERTGGSVSTLTIQRTQQEDSAVYLCASSLERLNTIYFGEGSWLTVV.